This is a list of T cell receptor beta chains from one sample in a study of blood T cell repertoires in COVID-19. Clones were sequenced by immunoSEQ multiplex PCR, and TCRdb holds only the in-frame ones, with some missing. The sample lists some 120,000 clones, about 80% occurring once. Input material: peripheral blood. Receptors were obtained from a man aged 70-80 years with active or convalescent COVID-19. Both conserved end residues are part of each CDR3. Fields, in order: V gene, D gene, clone size, J gene, CDR3 DNA, CDR3 protein. D genes are given only for firm matches. Some rows have no size entry. The others give once, few or many, or a class for an expanded clone.

TRBV28	TRBD1	.	TRBJ1-6	TGTGCCAGCAGTACGGACAGGGGGCGTTCACCCCTCCACTTT	CASSTDRGRSPLHF
TRBV4-1	.	.	TRBJ2-3	TGCGCCAGCAGCCAAGATCCAGACAGAGATACGCAGTATTTT	CASSQDPDRDTQYF
TRBV7-6	.	.	TRBJ2-5	TGTGCCAGCAGCCACGGAGAGACCCAGTACTTC	CASSHGETQYF
TRBV5-5	.	once	TRBJ1-2	TGTGCCAGCAGCTTGGATGGGCAAGTACGCTATGGCTACACCTTC	CASSLDGQVRYGYTF
TRBV6-2/TRBV6-3	TRBD1	few	TRBJ2-1	TGTGCCAGCAGTTCCCGCCCCCGGGACAGGGGGCGGACTGAGCAGTTCTTC	CASSSRPRDRGRTEQFF
TRBV5-1	TRBD1	.	TRBJ2-2	TGCGCCAGCAGCTTGGTCCAGGGGGACACCGGGGAGCTGTTTTTT	CASSLVQGDTGELFF
TRBV7-2	.	.	TRBJ2-1	TGTGCCAGCAGTCTACAGGGATTCTACAATGAGCAGTTCTTC	CASSLQGFYNEQFF
TRBV6-2/TRBV6-3	TRBD2	.	TRBJ2-3	TGTGCCAGCAGCTCGGGGACTAGCAGACGCACAGATACGCAGTATTTT	CASSSGTSRRTDTQYF
TRBV10-2	TRBD1	.	TRBJ1-2	TGCGCCAGCAGTGCTACAGGACAGGGCTGGGGCTACACCTTC	CASSATGQGWGYTF
TRBV2	TRBD1	few	TRBJ2-5	TGTGCCAGCAGTGTCGAGGGGACAGGTCTAAAGACCCAGTACTTC	CASSVEGTGLKTQYF
TRBV7-9	.	.	TRBJ1-2	TGTGCCAGCAGCTTTGGGCAGAACTATGGCTACACCTTC	CASSFGQNYGYTF
TRBV6-2/TRBV6-3	TRBD1	.	TRBJ1-4	TGTGCCAGCAGTTACCCCGGACAGGCCGCTTTT	CASSYPGQAAF
TRBV7-3	TRBD1	.	TRBJ2-1	TGTGCCAGCAGCACCCCGGCAGGGGGTAGCTCCTACAATGAGCAGTTCTTC	CASSTPAGGSSYNEQFF
TRBV27	.	.	TRBJ1-3	TGTGCCAGCAGTCCCGATCCGACACTTAGCTCTGGAAACACCATATATTTT	CASSPDPTLSSGNTIYF
TRBV5-4	TRBD2	.	TRBJ2-1	TGTGCCAGCAGCGCCGGCCGGGGGGGGGCCTCCAATGAGCAGTTCTTC	CASSAGRGGASNEQFF
TRBV28	.	.	TRBJ1-4	TGTGCCAGCAGTTTTGGTGGAGAGTATGAAAAACTGTTTTTT	CASSFGGEYEKLFF
TRBV5-1	TRBD1	many	TRBJ2-3	TGCGCCAGCAGCTTGGGGCCGGGACAGGGGGCTTATACGCAGTATTTT	CASSLGPGQGAYTQYF
TRBV5-1	.	.	TRBJ1-1	TGCGCCAGCAGCCTGACGGTGGGACAGAACACTGAAGCTTTCTTT	CASSLTVGQNTEAFF
TRBV19	TRBD1	.	TRBJ1-5	TGTGCCAGTAGTCGGGACAGGGGTCTAAACCAGCCCCAGCATTTT	CASSRDRGLNQPQHF
TRBV9	TRBD1	.	TRBJ1-4	TGTGCCAGCAGCGTAGGGGCGGACAGGAGGGAAAAACTGTTTTTT	CASSVGADRREKLFF
TRBV30	.	.	TRBJ2-5	TGTGCCTGGGACCGGGGGTACCAAGAGACCCAGTACTTC	CAWDRGYQETQYF
TRBV7-2	TRBD1	.	TRBJ1-4	TGTGCCAGCAGCCCCAGACAGGGGGGTTATGAAAAACTGTTTTTT	CASSPRQGGYEKLFF
TRBV12-2	.	few	TRBJ2-7	TGTGCAAGTCGCCTTTCCGTCTACGAGCAGTACTTC	CASRLSVYEQYF
TRBV4-3	.	.	TRBJ1-5	TGCGCCAGCAGCCAAGATTTGCAACATAATAGCAATCAGCCCCAGCATTTT	CASSQDLQHNSNQPQHF
TRBV6-5	TRBD1	.	TRBJ1-2	TGTGCCAGCAAAGGGACAGGGGGCTATGGCTACACCTTC	CASKGTGGYGYTF
TRBV28	TRBD2	.	TRBJ2-7	TGTGCCAGCAGGTCTAGCGGGAGTATTTACGAGCAGTACTTC	CASRSSGSIYEQYF
TRBV5-1	TRBD2	few	TRBJ2-2	TGCGCCAGCAGCTTGGGTTGGACTAGTATTCTCGGGGAGCTGTTTTTT	CASSLGWTSILGELFF
TRBV24-1	.	.	TRBJ2-1	TGTGCCACCAGTCCGGGAAGAGCGGCCTACAATGAGCAGTTCTTC	CATSPGRAAYNEQFF
TRBV7-2	.	.	TRBJ1-6	TGTGCCAGCAGCCCCCTGCAGCGCTCTCCCCATTCACCCCTCCACTTT	CASSPLQRSPHSPLHF
TRBV15	TRBD1	.	TRBJ2-1	TGTGCCACCAGCAGAGATGACAGGGGGCAGGGTGAGCAGTTCTTC	CATSRDDRGQGEQFF
TRBV11-3	TRBD1	.	TRBJ2-1	TGTGCCAGCAGCCCAGACAGGGGAGAGTACAATGAGCAGTTCTTC	CASSPDRGEYNEQFF
TRBV7-2	TRBD2	once	TRBJ2-5	TGTGCCAGCAGCCCCCGCGCGGGGGGCAAAGAGACCCAGTACTTC	CASSPRAGGKETQYF
TRBV27	TRBD2	.	TRBJ2-2	TGTGCCAGCAGAATAGAGGGCTTAGCGGGAGGTACCGGGGAGCTGTTTTTT	CASRIEGLAGGTGELFF
TRBV30	.	.	TRBJ1-5	TGTGCCTGGGGACAGTTCAATCAGCCCCAGCATTTT	CAWGQFNQPQHF
TRBV28	.	.	TRBJ2-5	TGTGCCATCGGACAGCTGGGAGCGACCCAGTACTTC	CAIGQLGATQYF
TRBV6-1	.	once	TRBJ2-5	TGTGCCAGCAGTGAAGCTTCTACGGGGGTGGGGACCCAGTACTTC	CASSEASTGVGTQYF
TRBV19	.	.	TRBJ1-3	TGTGCCAGTAGTTCCCGCCAGGCCTCTGGAAACACCATATATTTT	CASSSRQASGNTIYF
TRBV28	TRBD1	.	TRBJ1-2	TGTGCCAGTAGGACAGGGCGTGTTTATGGCTACACCTTC	CASRTGRVYGYTF
TRBV19	TRBD1	.	TRBJ1-2	TGTGCCAGTAGTATAGCGCAGGGGGCGCGGGGCTACACCTTC	CASSIAQGARGYTF
TRBV6-5	.	.	TRBJ1-4	TGTGCCAGCAGCCAGTGGGGCAGGGGTGAAAAACTGTTTTTT	CASSQWGRGEKLFF
TRBV28	TRBD1	.	TRBJ2-7	TGTGCCAGCAGTTGGACAGGGATCTCCTACGAGCAGTACTTC	CASSWTGISYEQYF
TRBV3-1/TRBV3-2	.	few	TRBJ2-7	TGTGCCAGCAGCCAAGGTCTGAGGGCAGGCGACGAGCAGTACTTC	CASSQGLRAGDEQYF
TRBV5-1	.	.	TRBJ1-6	TGCGCCAGCAGCTTGGCCACAAATAATTCACCCCTCCACTTT	CASSLATNNSPLHF
TRBV5-1	TRBD2	.	TRBJ2-7	TGCGCCAGCAGCAAGACTAGCGGGGGGGCCTCTGTGGACGAGCAGTACTTC	CASSKTSGGASVDEQYF
TRBV12-3/TRBV12-4	TRBD2	.	TRBJ2-7	TGTGCCAGCAGCGCGGGGGGCTCCTACGAGCAGTACTTC	CASSAGGSYEQYF
TRBV27	TRBD1	.	TRBJ1-5	TGTGCCAGCAGCCACGGGACAGACCGACAGCCCCAGCATTTT	CASSHGTDRQPQHF
TRBV10-1	TRBD1	.	TRBJ2-2	TGCGCCAGCAGCGGACAGGGGGCTGTCACCGGGGAGCTGTTTTTT	CASSGQGAVTGELFF
TRBV19	.	.	TRBJ1-1	TGTGCCAGTAGAGCTCAGGGGAGCACTGAAGCTTTCTTT	CASRAQGSTEAFF
TRBV5-6	TRBD1	.	TRBJ1-4	TGTGCCAGCACCGAGGGGGCCAGGTTTGAAAAACTGTTTTTT	CASTEGARFEKLFF
TRBV6-2/TRBV6-3	TRBD1	once	TRBJ1-5	TGTGCCAGCAGTTTCAGTCAGGCGACAGGGGGGGTTAGCAATCAGCCCCAGCATTTT	CASSFSQATGGVSNQPQHF
TRBV10-3	TRBD2	.	TRBJ2-1	TGTGCCATCAGTTTTGACCGCGGGAGAAACAATGAGCAGTTCTTC	CAISFDRGRNNEQFF
TRBV29-1	TRBD1	.	TRBJ1-1	TGCAGCGCGAGTGGGACACAGGGGGGGACTGAAGCTTTCTTT	CSASGTQGGTEAFF
TRBV5-1	TRBD1	once	TRBJ1-5	TGCGCCAGCAGCTTGGGGGACAGCAAAAATCAGCCCCAGCATTTT	CASSLGDSKNQPQHF
TRBV28	.	.	TRBJ1-3	TGTGCCAGCAGTTTGGGCTTCTCTGGAAACACCATATATTTT	CASSLGFSGNTIYF
TRBV3-1/TRBV3-2	.	.	TRBJ2-7	TGTGCCAGCAGCTCCCCGGTCTACCCCTACGAGCAGTACTTC	CASSSPVYPYEQYF
TRBV6-2/TRBV6-3	TRBD2	.	TRBJ2-5	TGTGCCAGCAGTTTAGGACTAGCGGGCCGGGCCTCCGAGACCCAGTACTTC	CASSLGLAGRASETQYF
TRBV6-2/TRBV6-3	TRBD2	.	TRBJ2-2	TGTGCCAGCAGTTATAAGGGACTAGCGGGAGGACCGAACACCGGGGAGCTGTTTTTT	CASSYKGLAGGPNTGELFF
TRBV5-4	.	.	TRBJ2-3	TGTGCCAGCAGCTTGATTGCGGGGCAAGATACGCAGTATTTT	CASSLIAGQDTQYF
TRBV5-1	TRBD2	.	TRBJ2-1	TGCGCCAGCAGCTTGCTAGCGGGGGGTTACAATGAGCAGTTCTTC	CASSLLAGGYNEQFF